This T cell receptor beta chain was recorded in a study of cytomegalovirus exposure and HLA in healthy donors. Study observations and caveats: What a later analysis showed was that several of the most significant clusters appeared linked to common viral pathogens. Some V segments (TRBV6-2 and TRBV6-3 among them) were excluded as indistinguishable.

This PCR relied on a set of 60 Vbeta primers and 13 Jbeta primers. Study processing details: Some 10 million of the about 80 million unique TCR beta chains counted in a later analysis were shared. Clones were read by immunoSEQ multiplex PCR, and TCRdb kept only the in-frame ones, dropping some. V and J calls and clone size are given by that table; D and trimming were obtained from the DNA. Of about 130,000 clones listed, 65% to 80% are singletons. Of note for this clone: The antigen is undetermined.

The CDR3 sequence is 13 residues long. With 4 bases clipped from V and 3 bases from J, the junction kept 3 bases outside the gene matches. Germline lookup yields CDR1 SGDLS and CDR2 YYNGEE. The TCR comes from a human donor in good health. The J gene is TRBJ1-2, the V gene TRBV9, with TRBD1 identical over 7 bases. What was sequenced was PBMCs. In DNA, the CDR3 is TGTGCCAGCAGCCGGGACAGCGACTATGGCTACACCTTC. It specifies CASSRDSDYGYTF.